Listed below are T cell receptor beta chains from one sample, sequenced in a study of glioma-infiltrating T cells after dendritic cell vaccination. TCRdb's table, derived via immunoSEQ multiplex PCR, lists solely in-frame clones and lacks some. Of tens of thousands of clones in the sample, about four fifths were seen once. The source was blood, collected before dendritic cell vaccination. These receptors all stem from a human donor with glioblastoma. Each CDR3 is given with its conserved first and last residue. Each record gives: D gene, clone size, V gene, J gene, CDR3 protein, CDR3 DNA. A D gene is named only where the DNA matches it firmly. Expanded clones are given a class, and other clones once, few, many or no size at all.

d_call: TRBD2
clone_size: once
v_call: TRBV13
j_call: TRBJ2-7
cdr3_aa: CASSLAGERAAYEQYF
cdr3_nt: TGTGCCAGCAGCCTCGCGGGGGAGCGGGCTGCCTACGAGCAGTACTTC

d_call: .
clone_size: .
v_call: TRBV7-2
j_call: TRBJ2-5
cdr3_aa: CASSALGAIQETQYF
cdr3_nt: TGTGCCAGCAGCGCGCTGGGGGCCATCCAAGAGACCCAGTACTTC

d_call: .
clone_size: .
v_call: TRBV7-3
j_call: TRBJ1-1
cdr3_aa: CASSLRRMAEAFF
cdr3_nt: TGTGCCAGCAGCCTTCGGCGGATGGCTGAAGCTTTCTTT

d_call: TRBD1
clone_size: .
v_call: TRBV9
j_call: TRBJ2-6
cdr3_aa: CASSDRGSGANVLTF
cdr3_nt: TGTGCCAGCAGCGACAGGGGTTCCGGGGCCAACGTCCTGACTTTC

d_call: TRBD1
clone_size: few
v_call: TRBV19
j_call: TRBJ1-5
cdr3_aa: CASSPRDRGQSNQPQHF
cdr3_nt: TGTGCCAGTAGTCCAAGGGACAGGGGGCAAAGCAATCAGCCCCAGCATTTT

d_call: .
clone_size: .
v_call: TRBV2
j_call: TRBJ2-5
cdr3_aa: CASSVNRRETQYF
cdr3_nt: TGTGCCAGCAGTGTGAACAGACGGGAGACCCAGTACTTC

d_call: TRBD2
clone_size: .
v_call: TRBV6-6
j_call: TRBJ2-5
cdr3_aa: CASSFKRGVQETQYF
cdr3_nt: TGTGCCAGCAGTTTTAAGCGGGGGGTCCAAGAGACCCAGTACTTC

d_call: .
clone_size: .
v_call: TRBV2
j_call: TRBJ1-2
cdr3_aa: CASSLRDLGYTF
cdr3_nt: TGTGCCAGCAGCCTCCGGGACTTGGGCTACACCTTC

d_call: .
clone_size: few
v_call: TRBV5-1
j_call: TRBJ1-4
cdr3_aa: CASSLAEKGRNEKLFF
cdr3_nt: TGCGCCAGCAGCTTGGCCGAAAAGGGGAGGAATGAAAAACTGTTTTTT

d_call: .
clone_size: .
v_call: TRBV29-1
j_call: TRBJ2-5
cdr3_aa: CSVERQDQETQYF
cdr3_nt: TGCAGCGTTGAAAGACAGGACCAAGAGACCCAGTACTTC

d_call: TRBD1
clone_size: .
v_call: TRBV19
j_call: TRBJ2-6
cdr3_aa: CASSILGTGASGANVLTF
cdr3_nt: TGTGCCAGTAGTATACTGGGGACAGGGGCCTCTGGGGCCAACGTCCTGACTTTC

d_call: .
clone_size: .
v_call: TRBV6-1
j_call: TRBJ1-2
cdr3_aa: CASSEARWGVGYTF
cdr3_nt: TGTGCCAGCAGTGAAGCCCGATGGGGAGTTGGCTACACCTTC

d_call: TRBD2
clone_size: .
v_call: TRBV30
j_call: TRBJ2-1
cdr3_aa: CAWMGLAGVYEQFF
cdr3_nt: TGTGCCTGGATGGGACTAGCGGGAGTATATGAGCAGTTCTTC

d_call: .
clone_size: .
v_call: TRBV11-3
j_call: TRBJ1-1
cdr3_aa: CASSPRGSTEAFF
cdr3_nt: TGTGCCAGCAGCCCGCGGGGTTCAACCGAAGCTTTCTTT

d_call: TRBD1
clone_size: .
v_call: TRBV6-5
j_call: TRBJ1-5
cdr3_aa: CASSSTTGKLAQHF
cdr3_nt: TGTGCCAGCAGTTCCACGACAGGGAAATTAGCCCAGCATTTT

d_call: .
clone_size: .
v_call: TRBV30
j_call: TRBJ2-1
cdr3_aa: CAWGGAGREQFF
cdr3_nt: TGTGCCTGGGGAGGGGCGGGGAGAGAGCAGTTCTTC

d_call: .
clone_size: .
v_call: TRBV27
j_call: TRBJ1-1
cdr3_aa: CASRRPTSEAFF
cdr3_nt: TGTGCCAGCCGTAGACCTACTAGCGAAGCTTTCTTT

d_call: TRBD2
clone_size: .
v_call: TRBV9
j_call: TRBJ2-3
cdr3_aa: CASSVSPLADTDTQYF
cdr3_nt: TGTGCCAGCAGCGTATCCCCTCTAGCGGACACAGATACGCAGTATTTT

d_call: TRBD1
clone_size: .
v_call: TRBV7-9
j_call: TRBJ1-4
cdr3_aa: CASSSFLSRTGGSNEKLFF
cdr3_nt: TGTGCCAGCAGCTCTTTTCTTTCCCGGACAGGGGGTTCTAATGAAAAACTGTTTTTT

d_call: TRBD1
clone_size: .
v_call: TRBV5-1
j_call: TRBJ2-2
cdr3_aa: CASSEGPGTGGTGELFF
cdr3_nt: TGCGCCAGCAGCGAGGGACCCGGGACAGGGGGAACCGGGGAGCTGTTTTTT

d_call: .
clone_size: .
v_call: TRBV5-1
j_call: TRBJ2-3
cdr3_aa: CASSLIATDTQYF
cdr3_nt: TGCGCCAGCAGCTTGATAGCCACAGATACGCAGTATTTT

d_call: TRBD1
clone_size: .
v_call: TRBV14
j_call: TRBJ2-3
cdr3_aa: CASSQYRGQSTDTQYF
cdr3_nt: TGTGCCAGCAGCCAATACAGGGGGCAGAGCACAGATACGCAGTATTTT

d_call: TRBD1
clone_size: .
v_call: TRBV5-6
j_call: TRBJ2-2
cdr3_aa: CASSAGTVNTGELFF
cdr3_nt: TGTGCCAGCAGCGCCGGGACAGTGAACACCGGGGAGCTGTTTTTT

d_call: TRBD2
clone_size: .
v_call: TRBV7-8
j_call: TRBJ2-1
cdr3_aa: CASSLLNGLVYNEQFF
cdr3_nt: TGTGCCAGCAGCCTACTGAACGGACTAGTCTACAATGAGCAGTTCTTC

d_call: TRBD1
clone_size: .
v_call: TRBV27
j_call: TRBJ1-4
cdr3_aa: CASSRDRAEKLFF
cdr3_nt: TGTGCCAGCAGCCGGGACAGGGCTGAAAAACTGTTTTTT

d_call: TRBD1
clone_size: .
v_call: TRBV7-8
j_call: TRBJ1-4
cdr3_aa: CASSSYRGAPTNEKLFF
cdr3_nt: TGTGCCAGCAGCTCCTACAGGGGGGCCCCAACTAATGAAAAACTGTTTTTT

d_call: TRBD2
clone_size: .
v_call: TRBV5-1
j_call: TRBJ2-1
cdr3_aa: CASHRTSVGEQFF
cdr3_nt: TGCGCCAGCCACCGGACTAGCGTCGGTGAGCAGTTCTTC

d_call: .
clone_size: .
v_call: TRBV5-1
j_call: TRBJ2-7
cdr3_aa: CASSLVPGEYYEQYF
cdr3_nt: TGCGCCAGCAGCTTGGTCCCAGGGGAGTATTACGAGCAGTACTTC

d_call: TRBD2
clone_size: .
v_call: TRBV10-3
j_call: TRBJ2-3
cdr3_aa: CAISARGGLTTDTQYF
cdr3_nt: TGTGCCATCAGTGCCCGCGGGGGGCTAACCACAGATACGCAGTATTTT

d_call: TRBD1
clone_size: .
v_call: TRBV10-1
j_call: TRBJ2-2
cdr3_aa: CASSDGTGTGELFF
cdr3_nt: TGCGCCAGCAGTGACGGGACAGGCACCGGGGAGCTGTTTTTT

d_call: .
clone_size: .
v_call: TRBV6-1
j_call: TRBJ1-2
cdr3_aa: CASSERRQGSRSYGYTF
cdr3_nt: TGTGCCAGCAGTGAACGCCGCCAGGGCAGTAGGAGCTATGGCTACACCTTC